These T cell receptor beta chains were read from a single sample in a study of CD8+ T cells in alopecia areata. Only in-frame clones appear in the TCRdb table, and some are missing; sequencing was by immunoSEQ multiplex PCR. The sample has more than 110,000 clones, 54% seen once. The sample in question was CD8+ T cells sorted from blood, obtained at week 4, from a patient treated with tofacitinib. The receptors shown here come from a human donor with alopecia areata. Each CDR3 is given with its conserved first and last residue. Each record gives: V gene, clone size, D gene, J gene, CDR3 protein, CDR3 DNA. A D gene is named only where the DNA matches it firmly. Rows give clone size only sometimes, using once, few, many, or a class for an expanded clone.

TRBV30	NA	TRBD1	TRBJ2-5	CAWSALYHRTGEETQYF	TGTGCCTGGAGTGCCCTCTACCATCGGACAGGAGAAGAGACCCAGTACTTC
TRBV29-1	few	NA	TRBJ2-2	CSVEDEHGGGELFF	TGCAGCGTTGAAGATGAACACGGTGGGGGGGAGCTGTTTTTT
TRBV14	NA	NA	TRBJ1-1	CASSPQGEAFF	TGTGCCAGCAGCCCGCAAGGGGAAGCTTTCTTT
TRBV7-8	NA	TRBD2	TRBJ2-1	CASSSGLAGGSSIDNEQFF	TGTGCCAGCAGCTCCGGACTAGCGGGGGGCTCTTCTATCGACAATGAGCAGTTCTTC
TRBV7-9	NA	NA	TRBJ2-4	CASSPVNRENIQYF	TGTGCCAGCAGCCCGGTTAACAGGGAAAACATTCAGTACTTC
TRBV29-1	few	NA	TRBJ1-2	CSALAGTIGYTF	TGCAGCGCTTTAGCCGGGACAATTGGCTACACCTTC
TRBV13	NA	TRBD1	TRBJ1-1	CASSFPTQGAWAEAFF	TGTGCCAGCAGCTTTCCCACACAGGGGGCGTGGGCTGAAGCTTTCTTT
TRBV7-9	few	TRBD1	TRBJ2-7	CASSPRDRVHEQYF	TGTGCCAGCAGCCCAAGGGACAGGGTCCACGAGCAGTACTTC
TRBV2	NA	NA	TRBJ1-6	CASSPGGPSRNSPLHF	TGTGCCAGCAGTCCGGGGGGCCCTTCGCGGAATTCACCCCTCCACTTT
TRBV5-5	NA	NA	TRBJ2-4	CASSRGTTKTKNIQYF	TGTGCCAGCAGCCGTGGGACGACCAAGACCAAAAACATTCAGTACTTC
TRBV29-1	few	NA	TRBJ1-2	CSVERGGYTF	TGCAGCGTTGAAAGGGGTGGCTACACCTTC